This TCR beta chain is from a study of blood T cell repertoires in COVID-19. At the level of the study: The United States, Italy and Spain supplied acute and convalescent COVID-19 samples. T cells, B-cell-depleted T cells, or PBMCs provided the cDNA or gDNA that served as material.

Living in 24 US areas, the participants were between roughly 18 and 95 years of age. Assay: immunoSEQ multiplex PCR; the TCRdb copy retains only in-frame clones and omits some. The data hold 300,000 to 350,000 clones, with around 87% observed a single time. Per germline, CDR1 ENHRY and CDR2 SYGVKD. CDR3 length: 14 residues. The ends were cut back, 7 bases at V and 1 base at J, with 13 bases in the middle. The V call is TRBV10-3, the J call TRBJ1-1, with a tentative D call TRBD1 (6 bases). Sequencing input: PBMCs or T cells enriched from blood (not recorded which). This receptor was taken from a woman younger than 30 with acute COVID-19. The CDR3 bases are TGTGCCATCACCGACCCAGGGGCGAACACTGAAGCTTTCTTT. It translates to CAITDPGANTEAFF.